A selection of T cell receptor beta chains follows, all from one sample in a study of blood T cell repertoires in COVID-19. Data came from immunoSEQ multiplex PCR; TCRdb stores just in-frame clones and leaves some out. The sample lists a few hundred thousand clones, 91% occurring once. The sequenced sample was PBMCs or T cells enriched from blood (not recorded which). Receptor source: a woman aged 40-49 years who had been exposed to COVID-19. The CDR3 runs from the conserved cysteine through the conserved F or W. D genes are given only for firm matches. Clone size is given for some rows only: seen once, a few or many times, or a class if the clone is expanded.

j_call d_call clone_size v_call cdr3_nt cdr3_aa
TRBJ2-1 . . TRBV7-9 TGTGCCAGCAGCTTAGTTGGCGGAATGGACAATGAGCAGTTCTTC CASSLVGGMDNEQFF
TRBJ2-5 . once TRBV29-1 TGCAGCGTTGGACAGGGAGGAGAGACCCAGTACTTC CSVGQGGETQYF
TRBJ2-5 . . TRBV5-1 TGCGCCAGCAGCTTGGGGGTTTCGGGGGGCGAAGAGACCCAGTACTTC CASSLGVSGGEETQYF
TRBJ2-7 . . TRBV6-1 TGTGCCAGCAGTGAATACGACAGCCCCTCCTACGAGCAGTACTTC CASSEYDSPSYEQYF
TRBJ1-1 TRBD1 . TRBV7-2 TGTGCCAGCAGCCCTCCTGACAGGGTCGGTACTGAAGCTTTCTTT CASSPPDRVGTEAFF
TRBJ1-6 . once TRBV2 TGTGCCAGCCGGGACATACAACTTTCAAATTCACCCCTCCACTTT CASRDIQLSNSPLHF
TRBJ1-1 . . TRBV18 TGTGCCAGCTCACCAAGTTACGGGACTGTGAACACTGAAGCTTTCTTT CASSPSYGTVNTEAFF
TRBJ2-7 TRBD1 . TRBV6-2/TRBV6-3 TGTGCCAGCAGTTACTCGGCTGCAGCACGGGCAGGGGGCCTCTACGAGCAGTACTTC CASSYSAAARAGGLYEQYF
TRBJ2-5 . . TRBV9 TGTGCCAGCAGCGTAGAAGGAGGAGGTTGGGAGACCCAGTACTTC CASSVEGGGWETQYF
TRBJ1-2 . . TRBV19 TGTGCCAGTAGTATTACATCAACTAACTATGGCTACACCTTC CASSITSTNYGYTF
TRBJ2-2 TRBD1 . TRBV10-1 TGCGCCAGCAGTGGTCTCAGGGGGACCCTGAACACCGGGGAGCTGTTTTTT CASSGLRGTLNTGELFF
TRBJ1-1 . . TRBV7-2 TGTGCCAGCAGCATCTCATCGGGGGTGAACACTGAAGCTTTCTTT CASSISSGVNTEAFF
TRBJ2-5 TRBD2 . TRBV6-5 TGTGCCAGCAGTTACCGAGCGGGGCAAGAGACCCAGTACTTC CASSYRAGQETQYF
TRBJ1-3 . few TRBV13 TGTGCCAGCAGCTCCGGGGTCTCCTCTGGAAACACCATATATTTT CASSSGVSSGNTIYF
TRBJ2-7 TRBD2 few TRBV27 TGTGCCAGCAGAGCCGGCGGCGGGAGAGGGTACGAGCAGTACTTC CASRAGGGRGYEQYF
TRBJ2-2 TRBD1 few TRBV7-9 TGTGCCAGCAGCCCTGGGACAGGGCTATCCGGGGAGCTGTTTTTT CASSPGTGLSGELFF
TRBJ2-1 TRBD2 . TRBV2 TGTGCCAGCAGCACTAGCGTCTCCTACAATGAGCAGTTCTTC CASSTSVSYNEQFF
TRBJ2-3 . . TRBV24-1 TGTGCCACCAGTGATTCCCGACAGGCGACAGATACGCAGTATTTT CATSDSRQATDTQYF
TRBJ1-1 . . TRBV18 TGTGCCAGCTCACTCAGTTGGGGGGACACTGAAGCTTTCTTT CASSLSWGDTEAFF
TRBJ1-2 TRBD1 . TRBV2 TGTGCCAGCAGTGCCGGGACAGGGAGGGACTATGGCTACACCTTC CASSAGTGRDYGYTF
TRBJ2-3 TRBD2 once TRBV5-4 TGTGCCAGCAGCTTGGTAGGAGTAGCGGGGGGGAGCACAGATACGCAGTATTTT CASSLVGVAGGSTDTQYF
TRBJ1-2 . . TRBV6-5 TGTGCCAGCAGTCACGGACAATTAACCGGCTACACCTTC CASSHGQLTGYTF
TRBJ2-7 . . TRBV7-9 TGTGCCAGCAGCTTAAAAGCGGACGAGCAGTACTTC CASSLKADEQYF
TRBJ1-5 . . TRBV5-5 TGTGCCAGCAGCTTGGCCGCGGCCCTTGGGCAGCCCCAGCATTTT CASSLAAALGQPQHF